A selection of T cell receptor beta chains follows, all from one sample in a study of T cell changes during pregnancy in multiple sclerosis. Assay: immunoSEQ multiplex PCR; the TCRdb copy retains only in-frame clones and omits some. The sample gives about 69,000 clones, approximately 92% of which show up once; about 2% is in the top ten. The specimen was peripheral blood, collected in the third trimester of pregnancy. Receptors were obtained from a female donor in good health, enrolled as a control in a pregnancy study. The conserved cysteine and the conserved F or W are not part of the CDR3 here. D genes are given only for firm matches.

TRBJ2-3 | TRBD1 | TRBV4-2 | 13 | ASSQEGQAADTQY
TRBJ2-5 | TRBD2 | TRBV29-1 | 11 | SGAGGPVETQY
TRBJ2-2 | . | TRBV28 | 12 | ASSFLRETGELF
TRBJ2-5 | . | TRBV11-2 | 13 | ASSPRVSALETQY
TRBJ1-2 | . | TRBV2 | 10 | ASSYYTEGYT
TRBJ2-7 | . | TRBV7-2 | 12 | ASSLEILAYEQY
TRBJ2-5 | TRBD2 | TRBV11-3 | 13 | ASSLGDHGGETQY
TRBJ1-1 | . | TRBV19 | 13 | ASRAGSFQNTEAF
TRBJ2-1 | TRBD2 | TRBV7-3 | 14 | ASRPRLAPRYNEQF
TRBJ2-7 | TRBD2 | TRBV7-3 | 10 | ATTSGSYEQY
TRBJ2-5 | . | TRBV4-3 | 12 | ASSQGLASETQY
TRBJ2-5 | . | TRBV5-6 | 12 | ASSRHRVEETQY
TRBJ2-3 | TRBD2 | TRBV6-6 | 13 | ASLDRGGLTDTQY
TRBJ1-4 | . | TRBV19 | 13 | ASFPGFATNEKLF
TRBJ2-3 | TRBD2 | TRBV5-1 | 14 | ASSLGLAGARDTQY
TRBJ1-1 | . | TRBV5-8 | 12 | ASSLGVGAGEAF
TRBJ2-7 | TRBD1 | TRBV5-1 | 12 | ASSFGQGSYEQY
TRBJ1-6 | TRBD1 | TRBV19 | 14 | ASSILMGTVYSPLH
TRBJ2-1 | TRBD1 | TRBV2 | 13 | ASSIGQGARNEQF
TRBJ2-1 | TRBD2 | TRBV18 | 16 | ASSPLLGLAGVHNEQF
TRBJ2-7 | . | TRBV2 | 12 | ASWMGSSVGEQY
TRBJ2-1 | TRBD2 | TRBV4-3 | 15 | ASSHATSGSFYNEQF
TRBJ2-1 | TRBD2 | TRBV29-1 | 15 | SVTGAGTSGNYNEQF
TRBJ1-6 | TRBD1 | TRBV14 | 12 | ASSPGTANSPLH
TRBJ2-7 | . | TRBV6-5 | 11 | ASSRTLSYEQY
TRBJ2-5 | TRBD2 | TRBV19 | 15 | ASSIGPSGRLQETQY
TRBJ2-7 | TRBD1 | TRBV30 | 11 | AWRGTGRYEQY
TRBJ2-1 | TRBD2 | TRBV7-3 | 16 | ASSLDAGLAGGYNEQF
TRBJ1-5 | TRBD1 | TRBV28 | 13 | ASRGRQGAVGPQH
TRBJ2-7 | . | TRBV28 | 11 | ASSSFQGYEQY
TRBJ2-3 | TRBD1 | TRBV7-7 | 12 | ASSLGTGDDTQY
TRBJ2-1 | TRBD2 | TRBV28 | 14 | ASRGGGQRPYNEQF
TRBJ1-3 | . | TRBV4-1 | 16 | ASSQVATPASSGNTIY
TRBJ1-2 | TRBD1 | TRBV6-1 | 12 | ASSESGTGLGYT
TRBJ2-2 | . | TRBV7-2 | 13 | ASSLVGGGVGELF
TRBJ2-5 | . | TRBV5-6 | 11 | ASSFGLAMTQY
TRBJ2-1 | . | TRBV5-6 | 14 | ASSRTGTFGPNEQF
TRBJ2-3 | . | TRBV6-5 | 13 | ASSYRLTSTDTQY
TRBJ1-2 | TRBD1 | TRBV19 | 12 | ASSPRQGSYGYT
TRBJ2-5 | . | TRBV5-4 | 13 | ASSLEPGYEETQY
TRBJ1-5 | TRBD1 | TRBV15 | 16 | ATSRAKPGTGDNQPQH
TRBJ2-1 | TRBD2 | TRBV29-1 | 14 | SGSGLAGVPYNEQF